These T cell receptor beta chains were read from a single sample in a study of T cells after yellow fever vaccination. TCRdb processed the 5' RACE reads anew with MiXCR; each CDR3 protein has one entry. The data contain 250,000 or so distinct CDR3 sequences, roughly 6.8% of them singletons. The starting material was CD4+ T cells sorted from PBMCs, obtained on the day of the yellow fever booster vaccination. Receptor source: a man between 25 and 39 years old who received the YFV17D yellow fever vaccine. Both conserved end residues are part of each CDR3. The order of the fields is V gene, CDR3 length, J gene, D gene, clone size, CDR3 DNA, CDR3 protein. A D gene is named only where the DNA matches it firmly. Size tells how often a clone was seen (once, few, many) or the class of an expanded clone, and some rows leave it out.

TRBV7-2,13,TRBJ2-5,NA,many,TGTGCCAGCAGCTTGAGTAGGATGGAGACCCAGTACTTC,CASSLSRMETQYF
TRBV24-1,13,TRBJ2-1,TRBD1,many,TGTGCCACCAGTCTACAGGGGTTGGGTGAGCAGTTCTTC,CATSLQGLGEQFF
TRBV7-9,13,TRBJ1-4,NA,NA,TGTGCCAGCAGCTTACGGGACACTGAAAAACTGTTTTTT,CASSLRDTEKLFF
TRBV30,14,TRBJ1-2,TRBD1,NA,TGTGCCTGGAGTGCGGGACAGGGGAACTATGGCTACACCTTC,CAWSAGQGNYGYTF
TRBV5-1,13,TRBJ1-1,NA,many,TGCGCCAGCAGCTTTGAAGGGCGCACTGAAGCTTTCTTT,CASSFEGRTEAFF
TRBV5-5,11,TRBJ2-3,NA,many,TGTGCCAGCAGTACGGGGGATACGCAGTATTTT,CASSTGDTQYF
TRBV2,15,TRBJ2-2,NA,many,TGTGCCAGCAGTGAAGAAGGACGGATCCCCGGGGAGCTGTTTTTT,CASSEEGRIPGELFF
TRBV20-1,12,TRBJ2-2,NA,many,TGCAGTGCTCCCTATATCACCGGGGAGCTGTTTTTT,CSAPYITGELFF
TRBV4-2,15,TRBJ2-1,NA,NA,TGTGCCAGCAGCCAAGATCGCGGGGCCAACAATGAGCAGTTCTTC,CASSQDRGANNEQFF
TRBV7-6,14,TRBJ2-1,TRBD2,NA,TGTGCCAGCAGCTGGGCTAGCGGTTACAATGAGCAGTTCTTC,CASSWASGYNEQFF
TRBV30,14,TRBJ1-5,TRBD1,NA,TGTGCCTGGGGTCGAGGGGGCGGCAATCAGCCCCAGCATTTT,CAWGRGGGNQPQHF
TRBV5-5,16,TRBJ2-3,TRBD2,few,TGTGCCAGCAGCTTGGCGGGGGGGGTGAGCACAGATACGCAGTATTTT,CASSLAGGVSTDTQYF
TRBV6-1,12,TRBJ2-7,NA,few,TGTGCCAGCGTGGGAAATACATACGAGCAGTACTTC,CASVGNTYEQYF
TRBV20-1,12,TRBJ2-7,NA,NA,TGCAGTGCCGTTGGACTGTCCTACGAGCAGTACTTC,CSAVGLSYEQYF
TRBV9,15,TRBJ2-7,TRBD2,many,TGTGCCAGCAGCGTAGATGGGGAGGGCCGTCTCCAGCAGTACTTC,CASSVDGEGRLQQYF
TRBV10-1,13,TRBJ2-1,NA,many,TGCGCCAGCAGTGAAAACGCGTACAATGAGCAGTTCTTC,CASSENAYNEQFF
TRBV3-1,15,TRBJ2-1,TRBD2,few,TGTGCCAGCAGCCAAGATTATGGCCTAGCGGGGGAGCAGTTCTTC,CASSQDYGLAGEQFF
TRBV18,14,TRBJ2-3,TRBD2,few,TGTGCCAGCTCGGCCGCAGCGGGAGGGGATACGCAGTATTTT,CASSAAAGGDTQYF
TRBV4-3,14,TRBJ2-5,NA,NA,TGCGCCAGCAGCCAAGGGTTGAATCCCGGGACCCAGTACTTC,CASSQGLNPGTQYF
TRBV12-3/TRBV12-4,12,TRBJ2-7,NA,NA,TGTGCCAGCATTAACAGGGCCGGCGAGCAGTACTTC,CASINRAGEQYF
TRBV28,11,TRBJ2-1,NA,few,TGTGCCAGCAGTTTCCCGGGGACGCAGTTCTTC,CASSFPGTQFF
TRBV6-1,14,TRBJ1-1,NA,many,TGTGCCAGCAGTAGGGACCGCCTGGACACTGAAGCTTTCTTT,CASSRDRLDTEAFF
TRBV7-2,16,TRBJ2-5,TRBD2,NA,TGTGCCAGCAGCTTGAAAATGGCTAGCGGGAGGGAGACCCAGTACTTC,CASSLKMASGRETQYF
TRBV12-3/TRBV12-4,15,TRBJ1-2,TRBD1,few,TGTGCCAGCAGCCTCGGACAGGGGGGGCTCTATGGCTACACCTTC,CASSLGQGGLYGYTF
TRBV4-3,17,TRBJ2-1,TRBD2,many,TGCGCCAGCAGCCAAGAGTGGAGCGGGAGGGCCGGTAATGAGCAGTTCTTC,CASSQEWSGRAGNEQFF
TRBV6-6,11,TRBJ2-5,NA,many,TGTGCCAGCAGTTACAGGGGAACCCAGTACTTC,CASSYRGTQYF
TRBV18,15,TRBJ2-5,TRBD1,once,TGTGCCAGCTCTCGTTCAGGGGGCCCCCAAGAGAGCCAGTACTTC,CASSRSGGPQESQYF
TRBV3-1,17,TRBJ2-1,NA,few,TGTGCCAGCAGCCAAGGGGAGACACGAAGCTCCTACAATGAGCAGTTCTTC,CASSQGETRSSYNEQFF
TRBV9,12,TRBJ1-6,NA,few,TGTGCCAGCAGCGCGCTCGGGTCACCCCTCCACTTT,CASSALGSPLHF
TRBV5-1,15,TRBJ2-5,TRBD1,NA,TGCGCCAGCAGCTTGGCGGGACAGGGTGAAGAGACCCAGTACTTC,CASSLAGQGEETQYF
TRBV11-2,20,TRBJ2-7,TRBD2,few,TGTGCCAGCAGCTTAGATGGCCGGGGTAGCGGGAGAGGTAGCATTTACGAGCAGTACTTC,CASSLDGRGSGRGSIYEQYF
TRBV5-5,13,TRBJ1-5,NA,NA,TGTGCCAGCAGCTGGGACGTAAATCAGCCCCAGCATTTT,CASSWDVNQPQHF
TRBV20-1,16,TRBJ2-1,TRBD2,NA,TGCAGTGCTAGAGATTTGAGGCTAGCGGGAGTTAATGAGCAGTTCTTC,CSARDLRLAGVNEQFF
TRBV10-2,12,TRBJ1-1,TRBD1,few,TGCGCCACCGACAGGGGGGATACTGAAGCTTTCTTT,CATDRGDTEAFF
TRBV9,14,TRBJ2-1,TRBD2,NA,TGTGCCAGCAGCGCATCTACTAGCGCACCTGAGCAGTTCTTC,CASSASTSAPEQFF
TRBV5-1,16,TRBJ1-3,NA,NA,TGCGCCAGCAGCTTGGCCGACAGGCTCTCTGGAAACACCATATATTTT,CASSLADRLSGNTIYF
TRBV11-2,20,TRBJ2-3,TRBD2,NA,TGTGCCAGCAGCGGCAGGACTAGCGGGAGTCGGCCCCAGCGCACAGATACGCAGTATTTT,CASSGRTSGSRPQRTDTQYF
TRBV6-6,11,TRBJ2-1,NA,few,TGTGCCAGCAGTTACAAGGTAGAGCAGTTCTTC,CASSYKVEQFF
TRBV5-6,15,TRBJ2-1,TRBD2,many,TGTGCCAGCAGCTTGAGAACTAGCGGGCCGAATGAGCAGTTCTTC,CASSLRTSGPNEQFF
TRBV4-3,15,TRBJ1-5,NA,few,TGCGCCAGCAGCCCGAGCGGGGGTAGCAATCAGCCCCAGCATTTT,CASSPSGGSNQPQHF
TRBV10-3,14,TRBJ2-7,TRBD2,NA,TGTGCCATCAGAAGCGGGAGTCAGACCTACGAGCAGTACTTC,CAIRSGSQTYEQYF
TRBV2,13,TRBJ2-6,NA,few,TGTGCCAGCAGGGAGGCCGGGGCCAACGTCCTGACTTTC,CASREAGANVLTF
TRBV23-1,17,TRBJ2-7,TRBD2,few,TGCGCCAGCAGTCACCTCCCACCGGGACTAGCACATCACGAGCAGTACTTC,CASSHLPPGLAHHEQYF
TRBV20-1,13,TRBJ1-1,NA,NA,TGCAGTGCTAGTGGGGGAGGGGAGGAAGGAGCTTTCTTT,CSASGGGEEGAFF
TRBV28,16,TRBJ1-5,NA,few,TGTGCCAGCAGTTTTCCCGGTCAGGGCTTTAGTCAGCCCCAGCATTTT,CASSFPGQGFSQPQHF
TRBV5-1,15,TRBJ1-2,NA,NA,TGCGCCAGCAGCTTGAATAGGGGGGAGAACTATGGCTACACCTTC,CASSLNRGENYGYTF
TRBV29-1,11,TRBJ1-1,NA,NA,TGCAGCGTTCAAAGACAGATCGAAGCTTTCTTT,CSVQRQIEAFF
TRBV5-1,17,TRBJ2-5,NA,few,TGCGCCAGCAGCTTTGACCCCCGCCCGGGTCGAAGAGAGACCCAGTACTTC,CASSFDPRPGRRETQYF
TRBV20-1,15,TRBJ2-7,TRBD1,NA,TGCAGTGCTAGTAGTTCGGTCAGGGGGATTTACGAGCAGTACTTC,CSASSSVRGIYEQYF
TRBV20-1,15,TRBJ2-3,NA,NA,TGCAGTGCACCTGACCCACTCGGTTCGGCGGATACGCAGTATTTT,CSAPDPLGSADTQYF
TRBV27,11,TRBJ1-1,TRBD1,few,TGTGCCAGCAGGGACAGGGTAGGGGCTTTCTTT,CASRDRVGAFF
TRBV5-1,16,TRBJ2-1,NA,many,TGCGCCAGCAGCGTGGAGGGGCCTGCCTCCTACAATGAGCAGTTCTTC,CASSVEGPASYNEQFF
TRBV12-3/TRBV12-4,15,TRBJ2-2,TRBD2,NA,TGTGCCAGCAGTCCTAGCGGGAGGGACACCGGGGAGCTGTTTTTT,CASSPSGRDTGELFF
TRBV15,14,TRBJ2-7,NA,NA,TGTGCCACCCGCCCTCGCCAGGGGCCCTACGAGCAGTACTTC,CATRPRQGPYEQYF
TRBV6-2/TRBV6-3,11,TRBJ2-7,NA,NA,TGTGCCAGCAGCCTCCGAGGGGGGCAGTACTTC,CASSLRGGQYF
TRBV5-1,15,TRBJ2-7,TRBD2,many,TGCGCCAGCAGCTTGGTAGCGGGAGGGCCCTACGAGCAGTACTTC,CASSLVAGGPYEQYF
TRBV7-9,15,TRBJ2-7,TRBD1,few,TGTGCCAGCAGCACGCGACAGGGCCCCTCCTACGAGCAGTACTTC,CASSTRQGPSYEQYF
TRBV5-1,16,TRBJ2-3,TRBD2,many,TGCGCCAGCAGCCCGGGGACTATAGCGGGAGCAGATACGCAGTATTTT,CASSPGTIAGADTQYF
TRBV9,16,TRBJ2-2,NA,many,TGTGCCAGCAGCGTAAGCTCTCGAGTCATCGGCGGGGAGCTGTTTTTT,CASSVSSRVIGGELFF
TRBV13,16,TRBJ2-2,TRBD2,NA,TGTGCCAGCAGCCCCGGGAGGCTCGGCGGCACCGGGGAGCTGTTTTTT,CASSPGRLGGTGELFF